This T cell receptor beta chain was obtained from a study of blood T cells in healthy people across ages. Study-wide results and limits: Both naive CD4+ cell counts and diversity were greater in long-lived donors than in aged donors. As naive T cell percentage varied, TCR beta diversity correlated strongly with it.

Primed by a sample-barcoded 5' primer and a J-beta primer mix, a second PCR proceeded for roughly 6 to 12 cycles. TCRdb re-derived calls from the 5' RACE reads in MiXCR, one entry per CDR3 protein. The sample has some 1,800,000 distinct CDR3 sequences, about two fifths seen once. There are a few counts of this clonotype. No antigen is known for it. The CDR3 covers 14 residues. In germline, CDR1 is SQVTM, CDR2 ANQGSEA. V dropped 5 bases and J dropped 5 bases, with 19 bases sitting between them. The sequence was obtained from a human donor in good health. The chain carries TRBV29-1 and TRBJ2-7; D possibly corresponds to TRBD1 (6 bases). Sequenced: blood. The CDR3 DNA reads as TGCAGCGTTTCCCTTGACCGGGACAACAACGAGCAGTACTTC. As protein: CSVSLDRDNNEQYF.